One sample yielded the 8 T cell receptor beta chains listed below, sequenced in a study of regulatory T cells in long-lasting Graves disease. Building the TCR beta libraries relied on iRepertoire HTBI primers, and CDR3 regions underwent Arm-PCR. TCRdb ran MiXCR on the multiplex PCR reads and lists one entry per CDR3 protein. The sample carries about 340,000 distinct CDR3 sequences, less than 20% recorded once. Time point described: persistent/refractory GD, antithyroid drugs over 5 years with positive TRAb. Making the TCR library involved RNA that had been extracted from PBMCs. This specimen was peripheral blood mononuclear cells (PBMCs), taken when the disease was refractory, from a patient treated with antithyroid drugs. The receptors come from a female donor with Graves disease.

The rearrangement joins TRBV20-1 to TRBJ2-7; 8 bases agree with TRBD1. V dropped 0 bases and J dropped 2; count of bases not matched to a gene: 3. The length of the CDR3 is 14 residues. The V gene's germline CDR1 is DFQATT and CDR2 SNEGSKA (reference sequence). This chain's CDR3 is CSAREGQVTYEQYF. In DNA, the CDR3 is TGCAGTGCTAGAGAGGGACAGGTTACCTACGAGCAGTACTTC.

This clonotype was observed once. V usage is TRBV19 and J usage is TRBJ2-7, with D possibly called TRBD1 or TRBD2 (5 bases each). V was shortened by 3 bases and J by 5 bases, with 8 bases between the two germline ends. The germline V gene encodes CDR1 LNHDA and CDR2 SQIVND (reference sequence). This CDR3 spans 12 amino acids. In DNA form, the CDR3 reads TGTGCCAGTAGTATCAGGGAGAACGAGCAGTACTTC. The encoded protein is CASSIRENEQYF.

J is TRBJ1-2 and V is TRBV5-5; unclear D gene. Germline V gene lookup returns CDR1 SGHKS and CDR2 YYEKEE (reference sequence). V lost 4 bases and J 4 bases, leaving 14 bases between the germline ends. The CDR3 spans 14 residues. The CDR3 DNA sequence: TGTGCCAGCAGCCCCCACCGGGATCTCTATGGCTACACCTTC. Residues: CASSPHRDLYGYTF.

This clonotype was seen just once. This chain's CDR3 is CASSFGGWFEQYF. CDR3 coding DNA: TGTGCCAGCAGCTTTGGGGGTTGGTTCGAGCAGTACTTC. The chain is built from TRBV7-8 and TRBJ2-7; either TRBD1 or TRBD2 may fit D (5 bases each). This CDR3 region has 13 residues. Trimming pared 3 bases from V and 6 bases from J, leaving 12 bases between. Germline CDR1 SGHVS, CDR2 FQNEAQ. The complete variable domain, with remaining parts taken from reference TRBV7-8 and TRBJ2-7, reads GAGVSQSPRYKVAKRGQDVALRCDPISGHVSLFWYQQALGQGPEFLTYFQNEAQLDKSGLPSDRFFAERPEGSVSTLKIQRTQQEDSAVYLCASSFGGWFEQYFGPGTRLTVT.

This clonotype was counted a few times. V gene TRBV4-1 combines with J gene TRBJ2-7, with 10 bases identical to TRBD2. With V trimmed by 3 bases and J by 3 bases, 5 bases remained unmatched. Germline V gene lookup returns CDR1 MGHRA and CDR2 YSYEKL. The CDR3 loop spans 15 amino acids. The CDR3 sequence: CASSHSLAGVYEQYF. The CDR3 DNA sequence: TGCGCCAGCAGCCACTCTCTAGCGGGGGTCTACGAGCAGTACTTC.

In this sample, this clonotype turned up a few times. The CDR3 bases are TGTGCCAGCAGCATCGGACGGAACTATGGCTACACCTTC. The encoded protein is CASSIGRNYGYTF. The chain joins TRBV27 to TRBJ1-2; D not certain. The V end lost 6 bases, the J end lost 2 bases, and 10 bases lay between the germline ends. The CDR3 length is 13 residues. The germline gives CDR1 MNHEY, CDR2 SMNVEV (reference sequence).

This clonotype was counted ten times or more. The rearrangement uses TRBV6-5 and TRBJ1-5, with D possibly being TRBD1 (6 bases). The V end was cut by 4 bases, the J end by 3 bases, with 16 bases between. This CDR3 region has 16 residues. CDR1 is MNHEY and CDR2 is SVGAGI in the germline V gene. Here the CDR3 DNA reads TGTGCCAGCAGTTTTAGTCGAGGACAGACCAATCAGCCCCAGCATTTT. Translation: CASSFSRGQTNQPQHF.

At least ten counts were recorded for this clonotype. V is TRBV6-5 and J is TRBJ1-2; 7 nucleotides align to TRBD1. With V trimmed by 0 bases and J by 1 base, 5 bases remained unmatched. Germline CDR1 reads MNHEY; CDR2 reads SVGAGI. This CDR3 spans 16 amino acids. CDR3 loop: CASSYSGGGFNYGYTF. In nucleotides, the CDR3 is TGTGCCAGCAGTTACTCAGGGGGCGGCTTTAACTATGGCTACACCTTC.